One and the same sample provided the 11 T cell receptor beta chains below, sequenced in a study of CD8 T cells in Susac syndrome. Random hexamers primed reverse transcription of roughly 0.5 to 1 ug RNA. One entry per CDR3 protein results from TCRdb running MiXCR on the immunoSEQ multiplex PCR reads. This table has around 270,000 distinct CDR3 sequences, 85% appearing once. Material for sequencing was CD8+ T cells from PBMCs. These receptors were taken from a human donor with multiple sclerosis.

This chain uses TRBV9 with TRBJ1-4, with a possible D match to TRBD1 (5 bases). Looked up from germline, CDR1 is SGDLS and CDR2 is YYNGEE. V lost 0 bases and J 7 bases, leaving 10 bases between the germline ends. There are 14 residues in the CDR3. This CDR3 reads CASSVDGDGEKLFF. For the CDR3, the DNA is TGTGCCAGCAGCGTAGACGGGGACGGTGAAAAACTGTTTTTT.

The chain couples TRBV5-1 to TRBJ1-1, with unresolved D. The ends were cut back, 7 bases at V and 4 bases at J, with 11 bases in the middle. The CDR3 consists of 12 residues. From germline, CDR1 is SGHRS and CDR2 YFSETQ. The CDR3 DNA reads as TGCGCCAGCGGGCTGGGAGGCACTGAAGCTTTCTTT. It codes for CASGLGGTEAFF.

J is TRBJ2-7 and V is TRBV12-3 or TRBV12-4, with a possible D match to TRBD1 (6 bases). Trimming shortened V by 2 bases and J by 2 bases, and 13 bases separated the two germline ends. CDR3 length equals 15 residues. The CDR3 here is CASSLRQGWTYEQYF. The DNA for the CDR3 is TGTGCCAGCAGTTTACGGCAGGGGTGGACCTACGAGCAGTACTTC.

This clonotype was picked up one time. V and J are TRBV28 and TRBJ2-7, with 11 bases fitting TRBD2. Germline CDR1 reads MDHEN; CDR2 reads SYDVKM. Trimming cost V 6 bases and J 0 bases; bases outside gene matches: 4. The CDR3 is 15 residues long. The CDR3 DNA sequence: TGTGCCAGCAGACAGACTAGCGGGGACTCCTACGAGCAGTACTTC. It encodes CASRQTSGDSYEQYF.

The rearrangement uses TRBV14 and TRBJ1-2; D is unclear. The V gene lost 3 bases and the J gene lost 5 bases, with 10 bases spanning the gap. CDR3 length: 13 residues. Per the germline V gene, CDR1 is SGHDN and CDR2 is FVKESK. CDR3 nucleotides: TGTGCCAGCAGCCACGACAAGCTGTATGGCTACACCTTC. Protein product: CASSHDKLYGYTF.

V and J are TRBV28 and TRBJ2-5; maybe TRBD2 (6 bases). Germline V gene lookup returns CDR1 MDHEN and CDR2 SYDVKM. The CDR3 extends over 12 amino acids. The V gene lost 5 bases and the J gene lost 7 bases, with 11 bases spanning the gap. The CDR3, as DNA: TGTGCCAGCAGTCCCCCGGGAGCGACCCAGTACTTC. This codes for CASSPPGATQYF. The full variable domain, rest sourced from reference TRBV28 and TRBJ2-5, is DVKVTQSSRYLVKRTGEKVFLECVQDMDHENMFWYRQDPGLGLRLIYFSYDVKMKEKGDIPEGYSVSREKKERFSLILESASTNQTSMYLCASSPPGATQYFGPGTRLLVL.

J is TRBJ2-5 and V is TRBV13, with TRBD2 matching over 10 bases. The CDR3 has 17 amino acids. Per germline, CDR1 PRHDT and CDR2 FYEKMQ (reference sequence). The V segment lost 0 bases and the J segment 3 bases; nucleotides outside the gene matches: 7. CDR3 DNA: TGTGCCAGCAGCTTAGGAAGGACTAGCGGAACTGAAGAGACCCAGTACTTC. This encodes CASSLGRTSGTEETQYF.

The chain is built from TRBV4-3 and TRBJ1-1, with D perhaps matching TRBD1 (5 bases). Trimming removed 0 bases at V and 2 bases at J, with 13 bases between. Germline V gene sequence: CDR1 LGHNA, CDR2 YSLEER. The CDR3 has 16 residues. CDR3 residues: CASSQDFDSPNTEAFF. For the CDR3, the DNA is TGCGCCAGCAGCCAAGACTTCGACAGTCCAAACACTGAAGCTTTCTTT.

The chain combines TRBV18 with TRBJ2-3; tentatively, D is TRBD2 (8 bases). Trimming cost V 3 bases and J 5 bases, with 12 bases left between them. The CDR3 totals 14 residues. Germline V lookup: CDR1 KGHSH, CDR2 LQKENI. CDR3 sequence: CASSPRGTRDTQYF. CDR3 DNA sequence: TGTGCCAGCTCACCCAGGGGGACTAGAGATACGCAGTATTTT.

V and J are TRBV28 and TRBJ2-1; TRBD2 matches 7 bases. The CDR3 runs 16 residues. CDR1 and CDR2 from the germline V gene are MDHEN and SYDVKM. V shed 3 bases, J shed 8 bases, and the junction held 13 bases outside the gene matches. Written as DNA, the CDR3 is TGTGCCAGCAGTTTCCCTGCGCGGACTAGAGGTCATGAGCAGTTCTTC. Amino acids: CASSFPARTRGHEQFF.

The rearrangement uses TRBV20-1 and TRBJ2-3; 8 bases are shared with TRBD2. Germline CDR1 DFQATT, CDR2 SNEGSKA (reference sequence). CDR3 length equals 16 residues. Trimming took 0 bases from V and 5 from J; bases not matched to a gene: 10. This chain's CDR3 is CSARDLYGRALDTQYF. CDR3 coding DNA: TGCAGTGCTAGAGATCTATACGGGAGGGCCCTAGATACGCAGTATTTT.